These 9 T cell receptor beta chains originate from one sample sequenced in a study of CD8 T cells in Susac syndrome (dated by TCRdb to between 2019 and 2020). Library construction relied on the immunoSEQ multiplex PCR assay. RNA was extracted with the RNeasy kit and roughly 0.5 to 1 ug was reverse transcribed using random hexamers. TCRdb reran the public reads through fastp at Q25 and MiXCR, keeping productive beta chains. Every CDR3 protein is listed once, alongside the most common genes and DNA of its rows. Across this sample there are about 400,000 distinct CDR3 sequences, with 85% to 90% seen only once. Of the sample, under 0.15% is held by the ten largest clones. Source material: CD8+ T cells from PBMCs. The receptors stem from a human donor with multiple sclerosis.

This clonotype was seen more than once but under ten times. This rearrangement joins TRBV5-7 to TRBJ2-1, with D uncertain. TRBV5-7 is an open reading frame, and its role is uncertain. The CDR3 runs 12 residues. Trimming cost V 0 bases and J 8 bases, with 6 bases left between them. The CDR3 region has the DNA TGTGCCAGCAGCTTGGTCTTGGATGAGCAGTTCTTC. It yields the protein CASSLVLDEQFF.

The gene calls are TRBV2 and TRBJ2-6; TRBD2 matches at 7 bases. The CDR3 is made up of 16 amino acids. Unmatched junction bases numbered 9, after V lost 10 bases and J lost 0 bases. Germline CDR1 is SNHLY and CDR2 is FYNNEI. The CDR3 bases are TGTGCCATATTGACTAGCTCCCGCTCTGGGGCCAACGTCCTGACTTTC. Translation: CAILTSSRSGANVLTF.

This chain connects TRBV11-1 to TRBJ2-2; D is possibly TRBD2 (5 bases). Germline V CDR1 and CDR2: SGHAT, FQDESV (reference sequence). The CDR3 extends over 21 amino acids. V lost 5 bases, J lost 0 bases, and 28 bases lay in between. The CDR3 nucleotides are TGTGCCAGCAGCCGTCCCCTAGTGGGAGATATAACCGACCCGAACACCGGGGAGCTGTTTTTT. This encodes CASSRPLVGDITDPNTGELFF.

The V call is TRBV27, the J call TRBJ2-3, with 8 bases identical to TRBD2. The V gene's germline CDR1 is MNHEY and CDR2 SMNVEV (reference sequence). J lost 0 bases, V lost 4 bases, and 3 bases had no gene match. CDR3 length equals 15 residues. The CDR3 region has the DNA TGTGCCAGCAGTTATAGCGGGACCAGCACAGATACGCAGTATTTT. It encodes CASSYSGTSTDTQYF.

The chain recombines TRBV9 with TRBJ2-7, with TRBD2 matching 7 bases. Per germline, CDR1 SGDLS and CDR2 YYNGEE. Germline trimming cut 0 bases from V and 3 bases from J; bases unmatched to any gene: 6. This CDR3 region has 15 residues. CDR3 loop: CASSVGSGTGYEQYF. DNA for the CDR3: TGTGCCAGCAGCGTAGGCAGCGGGACGGGCTACGAGCAGTACTTC.

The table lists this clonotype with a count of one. The CDR3 reads CASSPWPGRSETQYF. For the CDR3, the DNA is TGTGCCAGCAGCCCTTGGCCTGGACGTTCGGAGACCCAGTACTTC. This sequence joins TRBV27 and TRBJ2-5; D not resolved. Trimming pared 6 bases from V and 5 bases from J, leaving 19 bases between. Germline assignment: CDR1 MNHEY and CDR2 SMNVEV (reference sequence). The CDR3 is made up of 15 amino acids.

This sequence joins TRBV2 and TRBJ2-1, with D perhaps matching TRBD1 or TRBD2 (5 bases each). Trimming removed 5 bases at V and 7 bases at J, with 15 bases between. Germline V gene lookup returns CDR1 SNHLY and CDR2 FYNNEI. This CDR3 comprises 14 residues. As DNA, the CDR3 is TGTGCCAGCAGTTTTGTGGGGGAGATTAATGAGCAGTTCTTC. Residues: CASSFVGEINEQFF.

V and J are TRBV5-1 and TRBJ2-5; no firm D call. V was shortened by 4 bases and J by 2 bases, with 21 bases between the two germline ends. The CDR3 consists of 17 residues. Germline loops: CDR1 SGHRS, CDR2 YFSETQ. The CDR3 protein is CASSPAEIYLEQETQYF. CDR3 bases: TGCGCCAGCAGCCCGGCGGAAATATACCTCGAACAAGAGACCCAGTACTTC. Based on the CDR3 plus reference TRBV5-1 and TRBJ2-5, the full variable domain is KAGVTQTPRYLIKTRGQQVTLSCSPISGHRSVSWYQQTPGQGLQFLFEYFSETQRNKGNFPGRFSGRQFSNSRSEMNVSTLELGDSALYLCASSPAEIYLEQETQYFGPGTRLLVL.

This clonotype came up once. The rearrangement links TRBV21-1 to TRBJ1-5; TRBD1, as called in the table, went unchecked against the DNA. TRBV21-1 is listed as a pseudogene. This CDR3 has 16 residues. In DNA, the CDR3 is TGTGCCAGCAGCAAAGAAGGGACAGGAGACAATCAGCCCCAGCATTTT. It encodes CASSKEGTGDNQPQHF.